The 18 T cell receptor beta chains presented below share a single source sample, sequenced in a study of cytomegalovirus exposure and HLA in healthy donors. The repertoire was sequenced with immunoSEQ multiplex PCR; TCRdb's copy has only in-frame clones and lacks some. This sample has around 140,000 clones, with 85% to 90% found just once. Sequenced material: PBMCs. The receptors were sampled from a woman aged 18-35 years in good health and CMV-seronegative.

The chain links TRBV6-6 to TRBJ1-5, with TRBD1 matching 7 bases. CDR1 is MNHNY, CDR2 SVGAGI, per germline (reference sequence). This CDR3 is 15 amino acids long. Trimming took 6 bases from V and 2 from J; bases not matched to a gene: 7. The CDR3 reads CASSRRGGRNQPQHF. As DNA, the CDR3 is TGTGCCAGCAGCCGAAGAGGGGGCCGCAATCAGCCCCAGCATTTT.

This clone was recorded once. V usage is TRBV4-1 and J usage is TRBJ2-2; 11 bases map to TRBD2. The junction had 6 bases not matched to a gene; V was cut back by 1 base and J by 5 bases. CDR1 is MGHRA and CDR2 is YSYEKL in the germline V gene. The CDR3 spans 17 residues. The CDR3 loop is CASSQAKLAGETGELFF. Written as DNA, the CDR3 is TGCGCCAGCAGCCAAGCCAAACTAGCGGGGGAAACCGGGGAGCTGTTTTTT.

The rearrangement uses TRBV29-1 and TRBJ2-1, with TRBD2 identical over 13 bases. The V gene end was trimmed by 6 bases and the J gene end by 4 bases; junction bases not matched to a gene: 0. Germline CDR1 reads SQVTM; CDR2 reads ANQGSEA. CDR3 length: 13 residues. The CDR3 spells CSVGLAGYNEQFF. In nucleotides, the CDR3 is TGCAGCGTGGGACTAGCGGGGTACAATGAGCAGTTCTTC.

CDR3 protein: CASSFRTESTNEQFF. For the CDR3, the DNA is TGCGCCAGCAGCTTCCGTACAGAGAGTACAAATGAGCAGTTCTTC. The gene calls are TRBV5-1 and TRBJ2-1; no clear D gene. Germline CDR1 reads SGHRS; CDR2 reads YFSETQ. V was cut by 2 bases and J by 7 bases, with 16 bases left in between. The CDR3 runs 15 residues. The full variable domain, in which reference TRBV5-1 and TRBJ2-1 provide the parts outside the CDR3, is KAGVTQTPRYLIKTRGQQVTLSCSPISGHRSVSWYQQTPGQGLQFLFEYFSETQRNKGNFPGRFSGRQFSNSRSEMNVSTLELGDSALYLCASSFRTESTNEQFFGPGTRLTVL.

CDR3 sequence: CASSQRGRTDTQYF. The CDR3 nucleotides read TGCGCCAGCAGCCAGCGAGGGCGCACAGATACGCAGTATTTT. The chain uses TRBV4-1 and TRBJ2-3; weak D call: TRBD2 (5 bases). The germline CDR1 and CDR2 sequences are MGHRA and YSYEKL. CDR3 length: 14 amino acids. Trimming cost V 3 bases and J 1 base, with 8 bases left between them.

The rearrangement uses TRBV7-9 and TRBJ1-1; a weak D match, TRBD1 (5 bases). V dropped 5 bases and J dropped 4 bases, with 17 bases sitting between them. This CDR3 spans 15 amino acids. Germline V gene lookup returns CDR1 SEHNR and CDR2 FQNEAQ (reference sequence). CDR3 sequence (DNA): TGTGCCAGCAGCCCCGGCAGGGTCGGTAGCACTGAAGCTTTCTTT. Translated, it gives CASSPGRVGSTEAFF.

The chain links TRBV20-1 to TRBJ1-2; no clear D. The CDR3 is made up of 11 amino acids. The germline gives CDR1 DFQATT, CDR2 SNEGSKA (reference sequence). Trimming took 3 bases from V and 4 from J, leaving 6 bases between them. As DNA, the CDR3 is TGCAGTGCTAGTGCGGCCTATGGCTACACCTTC. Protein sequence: CSASAAYGYTF.

The CDR3 bases are TGTGCCATCAGTGAGGCCCAGGGGGCAACTAATGAAAAACTGTTTTTT. Its protein product is CAISEAQGATNEKLFF. The chain is built from TRBV10-3 and TRBJ1-4; 7 bases are shared with TRBD1. Germline assignment: CDR1 ENHRY and CDR2 SYGVKD. V dropped 2 bases and J dropped 0; count of bases not matched to a gene: 3. CDR3 length: 16 residues.

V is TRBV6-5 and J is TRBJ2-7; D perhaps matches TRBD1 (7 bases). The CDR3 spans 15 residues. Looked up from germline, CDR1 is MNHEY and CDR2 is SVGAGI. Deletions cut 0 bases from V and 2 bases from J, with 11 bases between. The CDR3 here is CASSYSARGAYEQYF. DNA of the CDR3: TGTGCCAGCAGTTACTCGGCCAGGGGGGCCTACGAGCAGTACTTC.

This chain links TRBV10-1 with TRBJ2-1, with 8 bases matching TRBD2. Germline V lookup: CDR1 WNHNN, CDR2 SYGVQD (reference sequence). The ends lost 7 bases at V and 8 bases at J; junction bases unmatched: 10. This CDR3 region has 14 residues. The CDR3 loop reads CASNTGGPGDEQFF. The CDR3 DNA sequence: TGCGCCAGCAATACGGGGGGGCCGGGGGATGAGCAGTTCTTC.

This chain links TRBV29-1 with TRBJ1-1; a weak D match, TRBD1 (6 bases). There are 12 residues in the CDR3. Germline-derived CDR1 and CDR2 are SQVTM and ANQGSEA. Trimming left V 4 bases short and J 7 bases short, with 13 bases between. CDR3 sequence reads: CSVVTGTYEAFF. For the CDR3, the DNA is TGCAGCGTTGTTACAGGGACCTATGAAGCTTTCTTT.

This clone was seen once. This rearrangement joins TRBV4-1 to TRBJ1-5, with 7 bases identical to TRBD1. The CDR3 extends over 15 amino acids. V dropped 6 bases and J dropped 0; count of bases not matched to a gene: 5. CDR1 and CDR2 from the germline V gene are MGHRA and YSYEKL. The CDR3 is CASRPRGDSNQPQHF. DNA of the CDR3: TGCGCCAGCAGACCCAGGGGGGATAGCAATCAGCCCCAGCATTTT.

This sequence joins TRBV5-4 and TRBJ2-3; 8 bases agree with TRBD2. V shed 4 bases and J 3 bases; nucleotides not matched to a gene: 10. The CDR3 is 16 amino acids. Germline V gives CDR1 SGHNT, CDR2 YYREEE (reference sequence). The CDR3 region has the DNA TGTGCCAGCAGCCCGGGAGGGATCGGGGGAACAGATACGCAGTATTTT. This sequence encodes CASSPGGIGGTDTQYF. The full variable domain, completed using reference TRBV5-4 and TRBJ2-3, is ETGVTQSPTHLIKTRGQQVTLRCSSQSGHNTVSWYQQALGQGPQFIFQYYREEENGRGNFPPRFSGLQFPNYSSELNVNALELDDSALYLCASSPGGIGGTDTQYFGPGTRLTVL.

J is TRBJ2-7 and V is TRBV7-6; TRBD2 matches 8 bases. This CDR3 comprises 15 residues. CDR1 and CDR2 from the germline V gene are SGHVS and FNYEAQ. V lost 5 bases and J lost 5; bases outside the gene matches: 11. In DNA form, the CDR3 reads TGTGCCAGCAGCCCCGGGGGGGGACCTCCGGACGAGCAGTACTTC. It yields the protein CASSPGGGPPDEQYF.

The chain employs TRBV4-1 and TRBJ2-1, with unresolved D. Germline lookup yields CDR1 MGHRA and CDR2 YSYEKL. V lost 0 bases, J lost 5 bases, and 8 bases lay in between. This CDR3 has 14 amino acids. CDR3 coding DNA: TGCGCCAGCAGCCAAGATTCGCAGGACAATGAGCAGTTCTTC. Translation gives CASSQDSQDNEQFF.

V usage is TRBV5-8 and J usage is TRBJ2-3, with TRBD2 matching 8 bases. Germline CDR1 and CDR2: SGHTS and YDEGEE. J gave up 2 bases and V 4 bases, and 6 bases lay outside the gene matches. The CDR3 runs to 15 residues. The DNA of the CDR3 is TGTGCCAGCAGCCTGTGGGGACTAGACACAGATACGCAGTATTTT. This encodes CASSLWGLDTDTQYF.

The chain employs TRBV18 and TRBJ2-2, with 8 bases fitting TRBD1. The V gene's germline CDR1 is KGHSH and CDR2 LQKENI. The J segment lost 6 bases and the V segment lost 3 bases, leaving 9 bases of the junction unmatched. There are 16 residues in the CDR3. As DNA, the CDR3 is TGTGCCAGCTCACCTCCTGCCGCACAGGGGGCCGGGGAGCTGTTTTTT. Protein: CASSPPAAQGAGELFF.

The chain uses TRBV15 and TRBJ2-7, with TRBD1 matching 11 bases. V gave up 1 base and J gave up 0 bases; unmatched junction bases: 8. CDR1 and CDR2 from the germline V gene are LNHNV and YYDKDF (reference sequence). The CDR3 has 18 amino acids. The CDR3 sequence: CATSRVFWGQGGSYEQYF. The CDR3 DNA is TGTGCCACCAGCAGAGTGTTTTGGGGACAGGGGGGCTCCTACGAGCAGTACTTC.